Each of the 5 T cell receptor beta chains below was sequenced from the same sample in a study of blood T cell repertoires in COVID-19. The assay was immunoSEQ multiplex PCR, and TCRdb's table has in-frame clones only and misses some. The profile shows about 190,000 clones, approximately 79% of them singletons. Sequenced sample: peripheral blood. These receptors were taken from a man aged 55 to 70 with active or convalescent COVID-19.

The chain uses TRBV7-9 and TRBJ1-4; D might be TRBD1 (5 bases). Trimming left V 5 bases short and J 5 bases short, with 12 bases between. Germline CDR1 SEHNR, CDR2 FQNEAQ (reference sequence). The length of the CDR3 is 14 residues. The CDR3 DNA is TGTGCCAGCAGCCCCCGGGACTTGAATGAAAAACTGTTTTTT. This sequence encodes CASSPRDLNEKLFF.

DNA for the CDR3: TGTGCCATCAGTGGCCCGACAGGGGCGATTCCCGGTGAGCAGTTCTTC. It encodes CAISGPTGAIPGEQFF. V usage is TRBV10-3 and J usage is TRBJ2-1; TRBD1 agrees at 8 bases. After removal of 4 bases from V and 9 bases from J, the junction contained 14 bases not matched to a gene. The germline gives CDR1 ENHRY, CDR2 SYGVKD. The CDR3 is 16 amino acids.

The table lists this clone with a count of one. The genes are TRBV4-1 and TRBJ1-4, with a weak D call TRBD1 (6 bases). This CDR3 spans 17 amino acids. V dropped 3 bases and J dropped 3 bases, with 17 bases sitting between them. The V gene's germline CDR1 is MGHRA and CDR2 YSYEKL. The CDR3: CASSQGGGGRANEKLFF. The CDR3 nucleotides read TGCGCCAGCAGCCAGGGAGGCGGGGGGCGGGCTAATGAAAAACTGTTTTTT.

This clone was counted between two and nine times. The CDR3 loop reads CASSPPGQGNSPLHF. The DNA for the CDR3 is TGTGCCAGCAGTCCTCCGGGACAGGGAAATTCACCCCTCCACTTT. The chain combines TRBV2 with TRBJ1-6, with 9 nucleotides matching TRBD1. This CDR3 contains 15 residues. Per the germline V gene, CDR1 is SNHLY and CDR2 is FYNNEI. Losses at the gene ends were 5 bases for V and 7 bases for J; bases not matched to a gene: 6.

The chain recombines TRBV6-2 or TRBV6-3 with TRBJ2-1; D unresolved. Trimming left V 0 bases short and J 5 bases short, with 8 bases between. This CDR3 has 14 residues. Germline assignment: CDR1 MNHEY and CDR2 SVGEGT. CDR3 residues: CASSYSSENNEQFF. DNA for the CDR3: TGTGCCAGCAGTTACTCGTCAGAAAACAATGAGCAGTTCTTC.